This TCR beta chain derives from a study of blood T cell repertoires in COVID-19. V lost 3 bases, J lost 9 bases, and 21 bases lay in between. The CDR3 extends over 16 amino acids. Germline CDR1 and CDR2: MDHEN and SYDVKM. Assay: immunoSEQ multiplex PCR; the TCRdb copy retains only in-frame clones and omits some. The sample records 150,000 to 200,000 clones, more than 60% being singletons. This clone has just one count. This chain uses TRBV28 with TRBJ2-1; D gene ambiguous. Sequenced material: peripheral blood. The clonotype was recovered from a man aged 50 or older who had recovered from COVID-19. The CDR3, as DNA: TGTGCCAGCAGTTTTTTAATATCGGTCTCCACCGCTGAGCAGTTCTTC. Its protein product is CASSFLISVSTAEQFF.